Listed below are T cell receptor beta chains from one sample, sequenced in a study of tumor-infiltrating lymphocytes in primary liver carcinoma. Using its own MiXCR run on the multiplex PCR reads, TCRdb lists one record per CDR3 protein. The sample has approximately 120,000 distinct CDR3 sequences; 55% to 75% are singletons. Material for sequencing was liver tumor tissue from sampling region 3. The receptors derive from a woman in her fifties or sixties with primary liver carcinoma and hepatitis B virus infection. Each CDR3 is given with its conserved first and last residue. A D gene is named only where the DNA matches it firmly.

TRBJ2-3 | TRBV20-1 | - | CSARKMGITDTQYF
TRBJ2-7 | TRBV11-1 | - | CVSSLHRGAHEQYF
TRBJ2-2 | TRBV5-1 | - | CATQKGENAGELFF
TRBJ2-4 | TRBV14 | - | CASSRVVGIQYF
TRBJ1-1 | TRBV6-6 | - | CASSYSRGGRRATEAFF
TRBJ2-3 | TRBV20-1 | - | CSAPLEPTDTQYF
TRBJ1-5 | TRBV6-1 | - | CASSDQAGVNQPQHF
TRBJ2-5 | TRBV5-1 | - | CASSWSRRETQYF
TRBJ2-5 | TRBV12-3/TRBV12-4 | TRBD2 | CASSPLKAGVRGTETQYF
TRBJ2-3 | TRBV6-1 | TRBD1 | CASSEAAGGTVTQYF
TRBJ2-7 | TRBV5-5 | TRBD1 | CASSFMDRGGGQYF
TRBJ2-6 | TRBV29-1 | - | CSVADSEANVLTF
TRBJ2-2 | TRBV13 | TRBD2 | CASSQRTSGRTGELFF
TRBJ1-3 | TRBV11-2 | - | CASSFDIGDTVYF
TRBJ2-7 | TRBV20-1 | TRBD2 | CSARMAGGLYEQYF
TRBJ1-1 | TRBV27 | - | CASRQTALNEASF
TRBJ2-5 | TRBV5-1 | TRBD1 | CVSSADRAIKYF
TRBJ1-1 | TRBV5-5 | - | CASSRVGGGTEAFF
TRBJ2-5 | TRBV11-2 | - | CVGSLEFRVETQYF
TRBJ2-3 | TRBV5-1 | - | CASSSSGGKDTQYF
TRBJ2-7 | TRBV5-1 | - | CASSTPHPGSYEQYF
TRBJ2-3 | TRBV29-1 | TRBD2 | CSGVLAEGGTDTQYF
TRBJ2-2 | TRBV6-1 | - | CASSSGTGVDTGEQFF
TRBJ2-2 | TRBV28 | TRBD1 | CASKSPGQGIPGELFF
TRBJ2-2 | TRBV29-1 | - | CSTPHGNTGELFF
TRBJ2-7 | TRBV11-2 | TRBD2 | CASSKRPNSAGGPKEQYF
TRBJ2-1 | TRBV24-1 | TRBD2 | CATSAVLGGRGNEQFF
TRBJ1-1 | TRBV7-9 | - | CASSLLSSNTEAFF
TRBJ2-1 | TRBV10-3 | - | CAISDTDTYNEQFF
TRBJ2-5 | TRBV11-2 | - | CASSLSGTQYF
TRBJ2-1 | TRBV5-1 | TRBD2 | CASKLGGERKSYNEQFF
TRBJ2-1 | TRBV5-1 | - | CASSLGQGGANEQFF
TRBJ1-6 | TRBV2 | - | CASSEEGQRSPPLHF
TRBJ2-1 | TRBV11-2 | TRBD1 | CASSPTGGNEQFF
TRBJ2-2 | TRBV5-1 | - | CTSNTGNTGKLFF
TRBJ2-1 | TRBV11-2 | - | CASCLVRDRWNEQFF
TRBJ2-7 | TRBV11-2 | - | CASSLGQLYEQYF
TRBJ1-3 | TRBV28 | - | CASSYTQGGGNTIYF
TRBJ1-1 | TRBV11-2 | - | CASSPFGGMNSEASF
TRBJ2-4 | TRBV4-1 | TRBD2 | CASSQDRSGTSWDIQYF